This TCR beta chain was captured in a study of shared clonotypes between healthy human individuals. Study-level points and caveats: Large depth notwithstanding, sorted-subset sequencing proved incomplete by rarefaction. It was the few donors that limited the genetic and exposure-history diversity represented.

In its sample, this clone was seen a few times. What it recognizes is unknown. The table came from immunoSEQ multiplex PCR; TCRdb's copy has only in-frame clones and leaves some out. This table has 1,100,000 or so clones, around 82% appearing once. This receptor was obtained from a man younger than 35 in good health. Some clones in this sample may be carry-over from other donors' samples. The specimen sequenced was memory CD4+ T cells from PBMCs. Regarding subset: CD45RA-negative fraction.

CDR3 amino acids: CASSGGSNEQFF. DNA for the CDR3: TGTGCCAGCAGTGGGGGCAGCAATGAGCAGTTCTTC. This chain connects TRBV2 to TRBJ2-1; a possible D gene is TRBD1 (5 bases). There are 12 residues in the CDR3. Trimming removed 4 bases from V and 6 bases from J, with 7 bases in between. Germline assignment: CDR1 SNHLY and CDR2 FYNNEI.